These 16 T cell receptor beta chains were sequenced from one sample in a study of vaccination effects on CD4 cells after COVID-19. Subsequent to roughly 9 days of culture, CD4+ T cells were isolated. The antigens these receptors bind are not known. TCRdb's copy holds only in-frame clones and misses some; the assay was immunoSEQ multiplex PCR. The table has 50,000 to 70,000 clones, approximately 70% seen once. The sequencing here drew on CD4+ T cells from PBMCs cultured without peptide, taken before COVID-19 vaccination. The receptors originated from a human donor who had a prior SARS-CoV-2 infection.

This clone has a handful of counts. This rearrangement joins TRBV4-1 to TRBJ1-6; the match to TRBD1 covers 9 bases. The trim removed 2 bases at V and 7 bases at J, leaving 6 bases unmatched. Germline V lookup: CDR1 MGHRA, CDR2 YSYEKL. CDR3 length equals 16 residues. The CDR3 nucleotides read TGCGCCAGCAGCCAATTACAGGGGGCGCGCAATTCACCCCTCCACTTT. This translates into CASSQLQGARNSPLHF.

CDR3 DNA: TGTGCCAGCAGCCTAGGGACGGCCGGGACACCCGGTGAAAAACTGTTTTTT. It yields the protein CASSLGTAGTPGEKLFF. The V and J genes are TRBV11-2 and TRBJ1-4, with TRBD1 as a possible D gene (6 bases). Deletions cut 5 bases from V and 7 bases from J, with 23 bases between. This CDR3 region has 17 residues. Per germline, CDR1 SGHAT and CDR2 FQNNGV.

The V gene is TRBV5-1, the J gene TRBJ1-1; no firm D call. The CDR3 is made up of 14 amino acids. V lost 1 base to trimming and J lost 1 base, with 8 bases between them. Germline assignment: CDR1 SGHRS and CDR2 YFSETQ. The CDR3 spells CASSLLSGNTEAFF. CDR3 nucleotide sequence: TGCGCCAGCAGCTTGCTTTCTGGGAACACTGAAGCTTTCTTT. Full variable domain (rest looked up from reference TRBV5-1 and TRBJ1-1): KAGVTQTPRYLIKTRGQQVTLSCSPISGHRSVSWYQQTPGQGLQFLFEYFSETQRNKGNFPGRFSGRQFSNSRSEMNVSTLELGDSALYLCASSLLSGNTEAFFGQGTRLTVV.

This clone appeared a single time. The chain has TRBV5-4 and TRBJ2-3, with TRBD1 matching over 9 bases. V lost 4 bases to trimming and J lost 6 bases; unmatched junction nucleotides: 12. The CDR3 runs 16 residues. Germline V gene data show CDR1 as SGHNT and CDR2 as YYREEE (reference sequence). The CDR3 nucleotides read TGTGCCAGCAGCCCGTTACCGGGACAGGGATCCGATACGCAGTATTTT. This encodes CASSPLPGQGSDTQYF.

The V gene is TRBV24-1, the J gene TRBJ2-1; 14 bases map to TRBD2. The trim removed 7 bases at V and 1 base at J, leaving 14 bases unmatched. Germline V gene data show CDR1 as KGHDR and CDR2 as SFDVKD. The CDR3 contains 20 residues. Here the CDR3 reads CATSKTPGLAGVGSYNEQFF. The CDR3 coding sequence is TGTGCCACCAGCAAGACACCGGGACTAGCGGGAGTAGGGTCCTACAATGAGCAGTTCTTC.

For this clone: Other DNA sequences in the sample encode the same CDR3. The chain has TRBV11-3 and TRBJ2-1, with D perhaps TRBD1 (5 bases). Trimming removed 2 bases from V and 0 bases from J, with 5 bases in between. The length of the CDR3 is 14 residues. Per germline, CDR1 SGHNT and CDR2 YENEEA. DNA of the CDR3: TGTGCCAGCAGCTTAAGGGGCTCCTACAATGAGCAGTTCTTC. Translating gives CASSLRGSYNEQFF. The full variable domain, in which reference TRBV11-3 and TRBJ2-1 provide the parts outside the CDR3, is EAGVVQSPRYKIIEKKQPVAFWCNPISGHNTLYWYLQNLGQGPELLIRYENEEAVDDSQLPKDRFSAERLKGVDSTLKIQPAELGDSAVYLCASSLRGSYNEQFFGPGTRLTVL.

The chain joins TRBV5-1 to TRBJ2-2; the match to TRBD2 covers 8 bases. With 3 bases clipped from V and 5 bases from J, the junction kept 6 bases outside the gene matches. The germline gives CDR1 SGHRS, CDR2 YFSETQ. This CDR3 has 15 residues. Here the CDR3 DNA reads TGCGCCAGCAGCTACAGCGGGAGTGGAACCGGGGAGCTGTTTTTT. Its protein is CASSYSGSGTGELFF.

This clone was counted a few times. This chain connects TRBV2 to TRBJ1-2, with D perhaps TRBD1 (5 bases). The germline V gene encodes CDR1 SNHLY and CDR2 FYNNEI. CDR3 size: 12 residues. Between the trimmed V and J ends, which lost 4 bases and 4 bases, there was a span of 7 bases. As DNA, the CDR3 is TGTGCCAGCAGTGCGGGACTCTATGGCTACACCTTC. Translation: CASSAGLYGYTF.

The chain combines TRBV19 with TRBJ2-3; no clear D gene. This CDR3 is built from 13 residues. Germline lookup yields CDR1 LNHDA and CDR2 SQIVND (reference sequence). Between the trimmed V and J ends, which lost 5 bases and 2 bases, there was a span of 8 bases. Here the CDR3 DNA reads TGTGCCAGTAGTTTTCGGAACACAGATACGCAGTATTTT. Its translation is CASSFRNTDTQYF.

The chain links TRBV6-6 to TRBJ1-2, with TRBD1 identical over 10 bases. The V segment lost 5 bases and the J segment 4 bases; nucleotides outside the gene matches: 13. This CDR3 is 17 amino acids long. CDR1 and CDR2 (germline): MNHNY, SVGAGI (reference sequence). The CDR3 reads CASSRTGTGEVRYGYTF. DNA of the CDR3: TGTGCCAGCAGTCGCACCGGGACAGGGGAGGTACGCTATGGCTACACCTTC.

The chain couples TRBV2 to TRBJ2-7; perhaps TRBD2 as D (7 bases). Germline CDR1 is SNHLY and CDR2 is FYNNEI. This CDR3 has 14 amino acids. Trimming stripped 1 base from V and 4 bases from J, with 11 bases between. The DNA for the CDR3 is TGTGCCAGCAGTGAAGGGCGGGGGCGGTACGAGCAGTACTTC. The encoded protein is CASSEGRGRYEQYF.

In DNA, the CDR3 is TGTGCCAGCAGTTTAAGGCCGCCCCACTATGGCTACACCTTC. Amino acids: CASSLRPPHYGYTF. The chain has TRBV28 and TRBJ1-2; no clear D gene. Germline lookup yields CDR1 MDHEN and CDR2 SYDVKM. The CDR3 is made up of 14 amino acids. V was cut by 2 bases and J by 3 bases, with 10 bases left in between.

The chain has TRBV7-9 and TRBJ2-7, with 7 bases lining up with TRBD1. V dropped 4 bases and J dropped 5; count of bases not matched to a gene: 8. Looked up from germline, CDR1 is SEHNR and CDR2 is FQNEAQ (reference sequence). The CDR3 totals 14 residues. CDR3 sequence (DNA): TGTGCCAGCAGCTGGGGACAGTCCGTGAACGAGCAGTACTTC. It encodes CASSWGQSVNEQYF.

The chain uses TRBV5-1 and TRBJ2-7; D is ambiguous. With 4 bases removed from V and 2 bases from J, the gap between germline ends came to 13 bases. The CDR3 loop spans 14 amino acids. Germline CDR1 is SGHRS and CDR2 is YFSETQ. DNA for the CDR3: TGCGCCAGCAGCCCCCCCTGGGGAACCTACGAGCAGTACTTC. Its protein product is CASSPPWGTYEQYF.

The chain links TRBV2 to TRBJ2-3; 10 nucleotides align to TRBD2. The V gene's germline CDR1 is SNHLY and CDR2 FYNNEI. The J segment lost 8 bases and the V segment lost 6 bases, leaving 14 bases of the junction unmatched. This CDR3 contains 16 residues. Here the CDR3 DNA reads TGTGCCAGCAGCCCCACTAGCGGGAAGGGCGTAGGTACGCAGTATTTT. Its protein is CASSPTSGKGVGTQYF. Together with reference TRBV2 and TRBJ2-3, the CDR3 gives the full variable domain: EPEVTQTPSHQVTQMGQEVILRCVPISNHLYFYWYRQILGQKVEFLVSFYNNEISEKSEIFDDQFSVERPDGSNFTLKIRSTKLEDSAMYFCASSPTSGKGVGTQYFGPGTRLTVL.

The chain is built from TRBV10-3 and TRBJ2-7; 7 nucleotides match TRBD1. The length of the CDR3 is 12 residues. The V segment lost 4 bases and the J segment 3 bases; nucleotides outside the gene matches: 0. Germline V gene lookup returns CDR1 ENHRY and CDR2 SYGVKD. The CDR3 sequence is CAISAGGYEQYF. The DNA for the CDR3 is TGTGCCATCAGTGCAGGGGGCTACGAGCAGTACTTC.